Listed below are T cell receptor beta chains from one sample, sequenced in a study of blood T cell repertoires in COVID-19. Data came from immunoSEQ multiplex PCR; TCRdb stores just in-frame clones and leaves some out. This sample carries some 110,000 clones, approximately 72% of them seen once, and the ten largest clones take approximately 19%. Sequenced sample: peripheral blood. Receptors originate from a woman between 70 and 85 years old with acute or convalescent COVID-19. The CDR3 runs from the conserved cysteine through the conserved F or W. The D gene is left open where the match is weak. Clone size is not always given. Where it is, it says once, few, many or a class for expanded clones.

D,V,J,size,DNA,CDR3
-,TRBV11-2,TRBJ2-6,-,TGTGCCAGCACCCTCCAACGGCGGCCCTCTGGGGCCAACGTCCTGACTTTC,CASTLQRRPSGANVLTF
-,TRBV18,TRBJ2-7,-,TGTGCCAGCTCACCCACTAGGACAGAAACCTACGAGCAGTACTTC,CASSPTRTETYEQYF
TRBD2,TRBV4-2,TRBJ2-7,-,TGTGCCAGCAGCCTAAGGACTAGCGGGGGGATAAACGCCTACGAGCAGTACTTC,CASSLRTSGGINAYEQYF
-,TRBV5-1,TRBJ2-7,medium-sized,TGCGCCAGCTTGAGCCGTAGGGGGGGCCGGGGGTGGGAGCAGTACTTC,CASLSRRGGRGWEQYF
-,TRBV27,TRBJ2-3,-,TGTGCCAGCAGTTTAGGCGGGACAGCATATCCGGGAACAGATACGCAGTATTTT,CASSLGGTAYPGTDTQYF
-,TRBV27,TRBJ2-3,-,TGTGCCAGCAGTTCAGGGACTCGGGATACGCAGTATTTT,CASSSGTRDTQYF
-,TRBV29-1,TRBJ2-2,few,TGCAGCGCTGCCCCGGGGTACACCGGGGAGCTGTTTTTT,CSAAPGYTGELFF
TRBD1,TRBV30,TRBJ1-2,-,TGTGCCTGGACCGCCGACAGGGGAGTTTTTGGCTACACCTTC,CAWTADRGVFGYTF
-,TRBV4-3,TRBJ1-2,-,TGCGCCAGCAGCCAAGATCTTCGGGAATCCTATGGCTACACCTTC,CASSQDLRESYGYTF
-,TRBV6-5,TRBJ1-2,few,TGTGCCAGCAGTCACCGCCGGACAGAAAACTATGGCTACACCTTC,CASSHRRTENYGYTF
-,TRBV4-2,TRBJ1-4,-,TGTGCCAGCAGCCAAGCCAGGGGCGCCGGTGAAAAACTGTTTTTT,CASSQARGAGEKLFF
-,TRBV3-1/TRBV3-2,TRBJ2-5,-,TGTGCCAGCAGCCAAGCCGATGGCAGGGTAGAGACCCAGTACTTC,CASSQADGRVETQYF
TRBD1,TRBV5-4,TRBJ1-2,-,TGTGCCAGCTTTGGACAGGGGGCGATTGGATTCTATGGCTACACCTTC,CASFGQGAIGFYGYTF
TRBD1,TRBV6-5,TRBJ2-7,-,TGTGCCAGCCGGGACAGAACTACCTACGAGCAGTACTTC,CASRDRTTYEQYF
TRBD1,TRBV27,TRBJ2-7,-,TGTGCCAGCACAATTCTTACCAGACAGGGAATTCACGAGCAGTACTTC,CASTILTRQGIHEQYF
-,TRBV6-2/TRBV6-3,TRBJ2-3,-,TGTGCCAGCAGTTGGGGAGGTACGCAGTATTTT,CASSWGGTQYF
TRBD1,TRBV19,TRBJ2-2,-,TGTGCCAGCACGGGACAGGGGGCGGTCGGGGAGCTGTTTTTT,CASTGQGAVGELFF
-,TRBV3-1/TRBV3-2,TRBJ2-1,many,TGTGCCAGCAGCCAAGCAGGGGTTGAGCAGTTCTTC,CASSQAGVEQFF
-,TRBV29-1,TRBJ2-3,-,TGCAGCGTTGAGTCGGGGGTGACAGATACGCAGTATTTT,CSVESGVTDTQYF
-,TRBV7-6,TRBJ1-5,few,TGTGCCAGCAGCTTAGAACAGGGCAATCAGCCCCAGCATTTT,CASSLEQGNQPQHF
-,TRBV18,TRBJ1-3,once,TGTGCCAGCTCCCAAACCAGGGAATCTGGAAACACCATATATTTT,CASSQTRESGNTIYF
-,TRBV18,TRBJ2-7,-,TGTGCCAGCTCATTGGGCGTGGACTACGAGCAGTACTTC,CASSLGVDYEQYF
TRBD2,TRBV7-8,TRBJ2-1,once,TGTGCCAGCAGCTTAGGATGGGAGCGGGGGGTCGATGAGCAGTTCTTC,CASSLGWERGVDEQFF
-,TRBV4-1,TRBJ2-1,-,TGCGCCAGCAGCCACCTAACAGGGTACGATGAGCAGTTCTTC,CASSHLTGYDEQFF
TRBD1,TRBV19,TRBJ1-5,-,TGTGCCAGTACCCCGGGACAGGGGGCTCGGAGCAATCAGCCCCAGCATTTT,CASTPGQGARSNQPQHF
TRBD2,TRBV3-1/TRBV3-2,TRBJ2-3,-,TGTGCCAGCAGCCACTCGAGCGGGACTACCTATACCCTGCGAGATACGCAGTATTTT,CASSHSSGTTYTLRDTQYF
-,TRBV7-9,TRBJ1-4,once,TGTGCCAGCAGCCCTAACAGGGCCACTAATGAAAAACTGTTTTTT,CASSPNRATNEKLFF
TRBD1,TRBV5-1,TRBJ1-1,few,TGCGCCAGCAGCCTCGGACAGGGTCACACTGAAGCTTTCTTT,CASSLGQGHTEAFF
TRBD1,TRBV6-5,TRBJ1-6,-,TGTGCCAGCAGGCCACCGGGACAGTATAATTCACCCCTCCACTTT,CASRPPGQYNSPLHF